These T cell receptor beta chains were read from a single sample in a study of beta chain features in type 1 diabetes. Assay: immunoSEQ multiplex PCR; the TCRdb copy retains only in-frame clones and omits some. The repertoire holds around 120,000 clones, around 15% seen once, with 2.6% in the top ten. The sample taken for sequencing was central memory CD4+ T cells from blood. These receptors originate from a man between 18 and 35 years old with type 1 diabetes. CDR3s include the opening cysteine and the closing phenylalanine or tryptophan. Each record gives: CDR3 protein, CDR3 DNA, J gene, clone size, V gene, D gene. The D gene is left open where the match is weak. A clone size is listed for some rows: how often the clone was seen (once, few, many), or a class if it is expanded.

CDR3: CASSLSGTLAGEQFF
DNA: TGTGCCAGCAGTTTGTCGGGGACTCTCGCGGGGGAGCAGTTCTTC
J: TRBJ2-1
size: NA
V: TRBV28
D: NA

CDR3: CASSLVYNSPLHF
DNA: TGTGCCAGCAGCTTAGTATATAATTCACCCCTCCACTTT
J: TRBJ1-6
size: few
V: TRBV7-2
D: NA

CDR3: CARQGAPDTQYF
DNA: TGCGCCAGACAAGGAGCCCCAGATACGCAGTATTTT
J: TRBJ2-3
size: few
V: TRBV23-1
D: NA

CDR3: CASSLQGQGPYEQYF
DNA: TGTGCCAGCAGCTTGCAGGGACAAGGTCCCTACGAGCAGTACTTC
J: TRBJ2-7
size: NA
V: TRBV7-2
D: NA

CDR3: CASSDAGNYGYTF
DNA: TGTGCCAGCAGCGACGCAGGGAACTATGGCTACACCTTC
J: TRBJ1-2
size: few
V: TRBV6-5
D: NA

CDR3: CACGRARSTDTQYF
DNA: TGTGCCTGTGGACGGGCGCGGAGCACAGATACGCAGTATTTT
J: TRBJ2-3
size: NA
V: TRBV30
D: NA

CDR3: CASSEGPGGDIQYF
DNA: TGTGCCAGCAGTGAAGGCCCGGGTGGGGACATTCAGTACTTC
J: TRBJ2-4
size: few
V: TRBV2
D: NA

CDR3: CSARQSYGYTF
DNA: TGCAGTGCTAGACAGAGCTATGGCTACACCTTC
J: TRBJ1-2
size: NA
V: TRBV20-1
D: NA

CDR3: CASSFYTGELFF
DNA: TGTGCCAGCAGCTTTTACACCGGGGAGCTGTTTTTT
J: TRBJ2-2
size: NA
V: TRBV7-2
D: NA

CDR3: CASSLAQGRETQYF
DNA: TGTGCCAGCAGCTTAGCGCAGGGCAGAGAGACCCAGTACTTC
J: TRBJ2-5
size: few
V: TRBV7-9
D: NA

CDR3: CAWSAFLATGELFF
DNA: TGTGCCTGGAGTGCCTTTCTAGCGACCGGGGAGCTGTTTTTT
J: TRBJ2-2
size: NA
V: TRBV30
D: NA

CDR3: CASSLTGPPEGEQFF
DNA: TGTGCCAGCAGCTTAACCGGGCCGCCGGAAGGGGAGCAGTTCTTC
J: TRBJ2-1
size: NA
V: TRBV7-2
D: NA

CDR3: CAWSVPQQGEYEQYF
DNA: TGTGCCTGGAGTGTACCCCAACAGGGAGAATACGAGCAGTACTTC
J: TRBJ2-7
size: few
V: TRBV30
D: NA

CDR3: CATSGRTDLRGEKLFF
DNA: TGTGCCACCAGCGGACGGACAGATCTTCGTGGTGAAAAACTGTTTTTT
J: TRBJ1-4
size: many
V: TRBV15
D: NA

CDR3: CASFRGVQETQYF
DNA: TGTGCCAGCTTCAGGGGGGTCCAAGAGACCCAGTACTTC
J: TRBJ2-5
size: NA
V: TRBV18
D: NA

CDR3: CASSLGQGLHYGYTF
DNA: TGTGCCAGCAGCTTGGGGCAGGGGCTGCACTATGGCTACACCTTC
J: TRBJ1-2
size: NA
V: TRBV13
D: NA